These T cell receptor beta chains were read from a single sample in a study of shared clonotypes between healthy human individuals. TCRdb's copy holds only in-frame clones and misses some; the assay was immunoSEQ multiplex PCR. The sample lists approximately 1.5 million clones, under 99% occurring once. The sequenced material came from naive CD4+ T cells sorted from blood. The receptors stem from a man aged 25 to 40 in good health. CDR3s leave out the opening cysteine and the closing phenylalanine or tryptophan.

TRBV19 ATGARGFDSNQPQH
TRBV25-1 ASSEGTGVYEKLF
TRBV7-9 ASSLAGRNTEAF
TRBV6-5 ASSYSGQETQY
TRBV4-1 ASSQLGAGSTDTQY
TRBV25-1 ASRSSGANVLT
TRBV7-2 ASSTGTGVMGYQETQY
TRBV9 ASSVGASGIQETQY
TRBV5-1 ASSLGQASTEAF
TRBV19 ASSSTGTVYQPQH
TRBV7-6 ASRLGTGADTQY
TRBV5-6 ASSPVGGPGELF
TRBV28 ASSLGSGRSSYEQY
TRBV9 ASSVEGQGSIYGYT
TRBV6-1 ASSDTTRTVRRETQY
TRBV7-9 ASSFGFRDTQY
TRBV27 ASTRTGALETQY
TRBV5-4 ASSPGDRENTEAF
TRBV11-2 ASSGRQGASYNEQF
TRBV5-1 ASSLGTDTYEQY
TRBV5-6 ASSSWGVGNTEAF
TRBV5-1 ASSLTLAVEGDEQF
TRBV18 ASSPRQVEWGYT
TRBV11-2 ASSSRGATEETQY
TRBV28 ASSSTDRVLGNTIY
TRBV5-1 ASSPGQGLDTGELF
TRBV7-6 ASSPAVNTEAF
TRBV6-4 ASSDSGWGCNYGYT
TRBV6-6 ASSPGRGRVSYEQY
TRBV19 ASKEQGLGGELF
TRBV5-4 ASSFGQGRNTIY
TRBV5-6 ASSSSGKTYEQY
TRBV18 ASSPRPGSDNQPQH
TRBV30 AWSSRTLLYEQY
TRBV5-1 ASSLSLPTETQY
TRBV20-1 SAGQLSPHF
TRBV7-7 ASSAGTRYTDTQY
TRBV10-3 AIQPYGTGGSGANVLT
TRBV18 ASSPLAGSTDTQY
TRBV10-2 ASSDTGGGTQY
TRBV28 ASSLDLPSGGKPQH
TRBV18 ASSPGRGVSEGDQPQH
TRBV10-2 ASSEALSGTDTQY
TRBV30 AWDRSSGNTIY
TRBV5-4 ASSLGLAGGPTDTQY
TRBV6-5 ASSAAATNVLT
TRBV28 ASSSPGLKVGELF
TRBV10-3 AITAGMSSGANVLT
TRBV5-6 ASSLEGYGYT
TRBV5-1 ASSLLGGLANTEAF
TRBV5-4 ASSLAPPGRVNEQF
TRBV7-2 ASSPPGTGGLNEQF
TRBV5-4 ASSLEAPSSYEQY
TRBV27 ASSFQSSLYEKLF
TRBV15 ATRDYKGPSYEQY